This T cell receptor beta chain was sequenced for a study of cytomegalovirus exposure and HLA in healthy donors (TCRdb year 2017). For context, the study as a whole: A later analysis indicated that the 120 or so validation repertoires were generated on the platform also employed for the approximately 700 repertoires of the first cohort. The aim of the study was to test whether cataloging public T cell receptors could identify signatures of past pathogen exposure. Besides the first cohort of 500 to 700 subjects, a separate validation cohort made up of 120 different subjects was used. To predict cytomegalovirus infection status, the study combined high-throughput TCR immunosequencing, statistical association of individual TCRs with disease status, and machine learning. Overall study results and their limits: A total of 164 TCR beta chains were listed by the study as associated with cytomegalovirus. Across donors, most TCR sequences were observed very rarely, whereas some public TCRs were present in many individuals. A later analysis found that TCRs clustered in the first cohort also tended to co-occur in the 110 or so validation repertoires, with approximately 95% of cluster scores above 0. In vitro tests confirmed that a few of the cytomegalovirus-associated TCR beta chains recognize cytomegalovirus antigens. In both the original and validation cohorts, the classifier was reported to diagnose cytomegalovirus status with high specificity and sensitivity. The validation cohort had no HLA typing available for a later analysis, so co-occurrence within that cohort was assessed over all 120 or so repertoires. According to the authors, the approach could potentially be generalized to other disease states and immunological phenotypes.

Measured from the cysteine to the phenylalanine, the CDR3 is 17 residues long. CDR3 DNA only is kept here, 51 bases in frame from base 1. CDR1 and CDR2 were assigned from the germline V gene (reference sequence) as PRHDT and FYEKMQ. V loses 5 bases at its end and J loses 3 bases; junction bases beyond the gene matches: 12. The library came from the immunoSEQ multiplex PCR assay. Under the source paper's analysis protocol: A statistical classification framework was developed to diagnose cytomegalovirus status using the catalog of TCR beta chain sequences. Drawn from immuneACCESS, this table holds only the in-frame rearrangements with V and J called that TCRdb kept. Clones are partly lost; checked studies trace under half to an unresolved V gene and leave the rest unexplained. That table is the source of V, J and clone size, and D and trimming were worked out from the DNA. Recorded for this sample are about 160,000 clones; around 82% of them occurred a single time. The top ten constitute more than 8.5% of the sample.

The donors belonged to the validation cohort of around 120 subjects, which was separate from the approximately 700-subject first cohort. A word on this clone: It has no known antigen specificity. Base qualities are not provided; no much larger clone lies one nucleotide away.

The receptor's source is a young man in good health and CMV-seropositive. Specimen: PBMCs. The receptor chain draws on TRBV13 and TRBJ1-2; TRBD1 agrees with 10 junctional bases. The DNA sequence is given as TGTGCCAGCAGCCTGGACAGGGGGAATCCCTCCTACTATGGCTACACCTTC. Translated, it gives CASSLDRGNPSYYGYTF.